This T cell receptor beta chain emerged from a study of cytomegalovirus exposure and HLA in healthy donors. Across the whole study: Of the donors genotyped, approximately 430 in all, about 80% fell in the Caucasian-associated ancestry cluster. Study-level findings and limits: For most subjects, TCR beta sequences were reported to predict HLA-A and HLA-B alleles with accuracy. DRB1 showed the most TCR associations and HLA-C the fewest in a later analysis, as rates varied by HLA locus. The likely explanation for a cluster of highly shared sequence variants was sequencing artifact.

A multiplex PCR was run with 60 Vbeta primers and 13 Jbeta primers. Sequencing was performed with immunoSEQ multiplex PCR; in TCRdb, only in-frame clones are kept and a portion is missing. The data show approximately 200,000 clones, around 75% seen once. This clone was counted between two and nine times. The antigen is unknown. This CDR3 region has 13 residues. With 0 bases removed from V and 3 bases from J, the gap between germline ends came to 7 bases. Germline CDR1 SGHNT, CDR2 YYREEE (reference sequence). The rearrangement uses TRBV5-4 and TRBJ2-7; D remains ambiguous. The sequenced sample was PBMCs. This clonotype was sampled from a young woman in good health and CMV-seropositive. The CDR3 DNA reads TGTGCCAGCAGCTTGGCCCCCAGCTACGAGCAGTACTTC. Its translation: CASSLAPSYEQYF.